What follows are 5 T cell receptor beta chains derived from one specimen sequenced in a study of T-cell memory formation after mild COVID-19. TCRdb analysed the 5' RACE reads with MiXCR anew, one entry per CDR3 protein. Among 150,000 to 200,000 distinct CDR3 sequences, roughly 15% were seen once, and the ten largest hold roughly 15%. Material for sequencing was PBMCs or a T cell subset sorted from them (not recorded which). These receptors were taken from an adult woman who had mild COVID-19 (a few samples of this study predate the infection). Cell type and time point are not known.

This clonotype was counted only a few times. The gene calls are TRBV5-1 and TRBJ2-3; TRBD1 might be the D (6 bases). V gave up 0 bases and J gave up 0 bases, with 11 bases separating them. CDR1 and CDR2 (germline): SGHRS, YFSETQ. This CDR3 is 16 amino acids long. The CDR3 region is CASSLEGVTSTDTQYF. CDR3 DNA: TGCGCCAGCAGCTTGGAGGGGGTAACTAGCACAGATACGCAGTATTTT. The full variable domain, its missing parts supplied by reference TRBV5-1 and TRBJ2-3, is KAGVTQTPRYLIKTRGQQVTLSCSPISGHRSVSWYQQTPGQGLQFLFEYFSETQRNKGNFPGRFSGRQFSNSRSEMNVSTLELGDSALYLCASSLEGVTSTDTQYFGPGTRLTVL.

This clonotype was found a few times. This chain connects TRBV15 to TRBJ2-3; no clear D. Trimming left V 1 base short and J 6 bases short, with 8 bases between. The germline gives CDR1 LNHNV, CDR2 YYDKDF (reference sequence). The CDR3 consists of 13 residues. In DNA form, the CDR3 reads TGTGCCACCAGCAGAGTCCTCCCTGATACGCAGTATTTT. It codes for CATSRVLPDTQYF.

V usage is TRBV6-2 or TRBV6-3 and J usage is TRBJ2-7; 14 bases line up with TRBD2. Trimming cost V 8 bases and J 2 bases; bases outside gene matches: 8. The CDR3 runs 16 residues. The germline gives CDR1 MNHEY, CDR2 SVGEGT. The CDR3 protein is CASRGLAGGSPYEQYF. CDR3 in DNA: TGTGCCAGCCGCGGACTAGCGGGGGGCTCCCCCTACGAGCAGTACTTC.

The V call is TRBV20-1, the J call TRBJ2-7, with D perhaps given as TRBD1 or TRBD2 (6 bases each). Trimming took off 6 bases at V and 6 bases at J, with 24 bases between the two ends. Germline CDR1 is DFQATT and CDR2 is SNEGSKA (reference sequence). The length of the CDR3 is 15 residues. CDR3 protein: CSAVEGGGEGLEQYF. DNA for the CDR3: TGCAGTGCGGTCGAAGGGGGAGGAGAAGGGCTCGAGCAGTACTTC.

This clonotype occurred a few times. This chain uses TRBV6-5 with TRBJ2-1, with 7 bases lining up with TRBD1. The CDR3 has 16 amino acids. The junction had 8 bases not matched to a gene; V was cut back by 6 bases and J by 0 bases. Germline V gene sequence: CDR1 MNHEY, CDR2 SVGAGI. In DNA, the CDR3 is TGTGCCAGCAGACCCGGCAGGGGGAACTCCTACAATGAGCAGTTCTTC. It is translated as CASRPGRGNSYNEQFF.